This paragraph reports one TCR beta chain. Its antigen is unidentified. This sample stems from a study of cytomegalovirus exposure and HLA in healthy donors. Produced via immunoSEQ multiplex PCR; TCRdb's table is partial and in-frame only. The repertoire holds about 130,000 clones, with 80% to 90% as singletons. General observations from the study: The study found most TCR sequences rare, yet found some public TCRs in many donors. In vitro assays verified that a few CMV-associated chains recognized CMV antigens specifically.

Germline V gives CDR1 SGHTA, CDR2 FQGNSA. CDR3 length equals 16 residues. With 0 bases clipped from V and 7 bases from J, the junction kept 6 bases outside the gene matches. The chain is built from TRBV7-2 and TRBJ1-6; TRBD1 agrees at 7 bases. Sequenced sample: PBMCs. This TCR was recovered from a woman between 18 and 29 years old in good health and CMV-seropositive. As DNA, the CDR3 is TGTGCCAGCAGCTTAGCAAACAGGGGTAAGAATTCACCCCTCCACTTT. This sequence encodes CASSLANRGKNSPLHF.